The present T cell receptor beta chain was sequenced within a study of cytomegalovirus exposure and HLA in healthy donors listed by TCRdb under 2017. Broadly, across the study: According to a later analysis, the 110 or so validation repertoires were produced on the same platform as the 700 or so repertoires of the first cohort. The study aimed to test whether cataloging public T cell receptors could reveal signatures of past pathogen exposure. In addition to the first cohort of hundreds of subjects, a separate validation cohort of 120 different subjects was used. The study combined high-throughput TCR immunosequencing, statistical association of individual TCRs with disease status, and machine learning to predict cytomegalovirus infection status.

Library creation used the immunoSEQ multiplex PCR assay. Regarding the original processing steps: A statistical classification framework was developed to diagnose cytomegalovirus status using the catalog of TCR beta chain sequences. As stored in TCRdb, this immuneACCESS dataset retains in-frame rearrangements with V and J assigned. A fraction of the clones does not appear; measured against another copy, unresolved V genes explain less than half of the discrepancy, and the remainder lacks a known reason. V and J calls and clone size are as listed in that table; D and trimming were resolved from the DNA. Within this sample are about 360,000 clones, with 86% of them counted one time only. The biggest ten clones account for under 0.95% of the sample. The research as a whole found: Subsequent analysis determined that TCRs grouped into clusters in the first cohort also showed a tendency toward co-occurrence across the approximately 110 validation repertoires, and approximately 93% of cluster scores exceeded 0. The classifier was reported to diagnose cytomegalovirus status with high specificity and sensitivity in both the original and validation cohorts. The study gave a list of about 160 TCR beta chains associated with cytomegalovirus. Most TCR sequences were seen in very few donors, while some public TCRs were found in many individuals. In vitro tests confirmed that three of the cytomegalovirus-associated TCR beta chains recognize cytomegalovirus antigens. The validation cohort had no HLA typing available for a later analysis, so co-occurrence within that cohort was assessed over all 130 or so repertoires. The authors suggested that the approach could potentially be generalized to other disease states and immunological phenotypes.

About this clone: Its specific antigen is unknown. Base qualities are not provided; no much larger clone lies one nucleotide away.

Donors formed part of the validation cohort, which comprised 95 to 150 subjects and was distinct from the first cohort of 666 subjects. The V end loses 4 bases and the J end loses 2 bases, and a stretch of 9 bases separates them. For CDR1 and CDR2, the germline V gene (reference sequence) lists GTSNPN and SVGIG. Including the terminal cysteine and phenylalanine, the CDR3 comprises 13 residues. The entry retains the CDR3 DNA only, 39 bases that are in frame from base 1. The sequence derives from a woman under 30 in good health and CMV-seronegative. Sequenced input: PBMCs. In this chain, TRBV30 is recombined with TRBJ2-1; the D gene cannot be named for sure. This receptor has the CDR3 CAWIGFAYNEQFF. The nucleotide sequence is given as TGTGCCTGGATCGGGTTTGCCTACAATGAGCAGTTCTTC.